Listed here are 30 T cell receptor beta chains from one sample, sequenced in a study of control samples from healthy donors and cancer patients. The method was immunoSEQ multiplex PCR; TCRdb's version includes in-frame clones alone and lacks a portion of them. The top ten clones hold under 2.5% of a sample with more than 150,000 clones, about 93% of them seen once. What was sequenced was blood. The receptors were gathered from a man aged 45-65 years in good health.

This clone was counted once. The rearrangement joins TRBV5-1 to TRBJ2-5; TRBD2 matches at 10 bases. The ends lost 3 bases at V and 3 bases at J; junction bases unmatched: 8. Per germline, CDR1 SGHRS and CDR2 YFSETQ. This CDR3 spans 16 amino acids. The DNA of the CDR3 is TGCGCCAGCAGCTACTCCGGGACTAGCGAAAAAGAGACCCAGTACTTC. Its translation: CASSYSGTSEKETQYF.

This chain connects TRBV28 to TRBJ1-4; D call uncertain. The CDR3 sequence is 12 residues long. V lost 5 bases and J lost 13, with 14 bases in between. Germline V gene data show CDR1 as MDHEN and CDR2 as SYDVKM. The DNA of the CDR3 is TGTGCCAGCAGTACCCAGACGCGGGGACTGTTTTTT. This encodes CASSTQTRGLFF.

Written as DNA, the CDR3 is TGTGCCAGCAGCCATGGGACAGGGCTAGAGACCCAGTACTTC. Translation: CASSHGTGLETQYF. The chain uses TRBV7-9 and TRBJ2-5; 9 bases match TRBD1. Germline V lookup: CDR1 SEHNR, CDR2 FQNEAQ (reference sequence). The ends lost 5 bases at V and 4 bases at J; junction bases unmatched: 5. The CDR3 loop spans 14 amino acids.

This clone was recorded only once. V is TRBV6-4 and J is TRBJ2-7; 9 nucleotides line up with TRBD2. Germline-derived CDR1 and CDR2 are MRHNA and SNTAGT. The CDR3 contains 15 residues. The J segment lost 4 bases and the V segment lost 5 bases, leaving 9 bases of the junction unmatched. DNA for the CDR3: TGTGCCAGCAGTCCCGTAGCGGGAGTCAGTTACGAGCAGTACTTC. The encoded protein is CASSPVAGVSYEQYF.

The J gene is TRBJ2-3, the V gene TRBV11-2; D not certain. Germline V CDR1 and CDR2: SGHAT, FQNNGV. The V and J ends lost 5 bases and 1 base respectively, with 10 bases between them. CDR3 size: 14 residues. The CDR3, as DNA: TGTGCCAGCAGCCCCGGCTTGGGCACAGATACGCAGTATTTT. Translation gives CASSPGLGTDTQYF.

CDR3 amino acids: CASSLTGGGGDTQYF. The CDR3 DNA is TGTGCCAGCAGCTTGACAGGGGGAGGCGGGGATACGCAGTATTTT. The chain joins TRBV11-2 to TRBJ2-3, with 9 bases matching TRBD1. This CDR3 spans 15 amino acids. The ends lost 3 bases at V and 6 bases at J; junction bases unmatched: 7. CDR1 is SGHAT, CDR2 FQNNGV, per germline.

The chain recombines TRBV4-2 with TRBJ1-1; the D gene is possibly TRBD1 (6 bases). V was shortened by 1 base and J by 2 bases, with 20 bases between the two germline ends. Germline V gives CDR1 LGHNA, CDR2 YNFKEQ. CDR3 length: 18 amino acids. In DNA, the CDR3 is TGTGCCAGCAGCCAAGGGTTTATGCTAGCGGGGGGCAACACTGAAGCTTTCTTT. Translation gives CASSQGFMLAGGNTEAFF.

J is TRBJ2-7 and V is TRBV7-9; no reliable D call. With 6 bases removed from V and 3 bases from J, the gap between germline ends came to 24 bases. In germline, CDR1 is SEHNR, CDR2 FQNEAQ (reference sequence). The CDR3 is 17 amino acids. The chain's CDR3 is CASSRKSGGTFYYEQYF. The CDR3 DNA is TGTGCCAGCAGTCGGAAAAGTGGTGGTACCTTTTACTACGAGCAGTACTTC.

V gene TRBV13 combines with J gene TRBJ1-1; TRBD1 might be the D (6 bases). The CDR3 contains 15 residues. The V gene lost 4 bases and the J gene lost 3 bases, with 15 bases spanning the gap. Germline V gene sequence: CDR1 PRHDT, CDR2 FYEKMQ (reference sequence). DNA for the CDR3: TGTGCCAGCAGCTCCCGTGGGGGCTCCTACACTGAAGCTTTCTTT. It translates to CASSSRGGSYTEAFF.

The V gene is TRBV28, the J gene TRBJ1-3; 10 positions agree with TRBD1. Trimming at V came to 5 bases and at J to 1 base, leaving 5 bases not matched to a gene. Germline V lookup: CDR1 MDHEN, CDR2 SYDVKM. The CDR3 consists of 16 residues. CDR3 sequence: CASSTMGQGSGNTIYF. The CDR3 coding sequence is TGTGCCAGCAGTACAATGGGACAGGGGTCTGGAAACACCATATATTTT.

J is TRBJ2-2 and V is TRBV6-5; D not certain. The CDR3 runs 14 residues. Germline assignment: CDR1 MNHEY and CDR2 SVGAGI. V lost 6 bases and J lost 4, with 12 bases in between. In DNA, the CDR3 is TGTGCCAGCAGCTGGACCACTCCCACCGGGGAGCTGTTTTTT. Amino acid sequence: CASSWTTPTGELFF.

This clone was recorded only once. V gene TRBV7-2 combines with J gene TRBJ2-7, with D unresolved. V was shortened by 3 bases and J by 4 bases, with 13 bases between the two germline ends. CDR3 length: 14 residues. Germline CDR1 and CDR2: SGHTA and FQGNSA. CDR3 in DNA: TGTGCCAGCAGCTTCGGATTCATCTCTTACGAGCAGTACTTC. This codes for CASSFGFISYEQYF.

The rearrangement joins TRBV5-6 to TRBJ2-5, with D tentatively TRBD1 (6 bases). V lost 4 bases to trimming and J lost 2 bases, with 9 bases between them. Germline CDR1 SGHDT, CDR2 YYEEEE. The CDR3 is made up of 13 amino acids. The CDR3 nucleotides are TGTGCCAGCAGCCCTACAGGGCAAGAGACCCAGTACTTC. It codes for CASSPTGQETQYF.

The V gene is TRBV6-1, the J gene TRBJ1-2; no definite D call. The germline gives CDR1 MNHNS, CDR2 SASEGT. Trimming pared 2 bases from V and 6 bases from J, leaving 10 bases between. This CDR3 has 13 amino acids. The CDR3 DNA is TGTGCCAGCAGTGAAAGACAACTAGATGGCTACACCTTC. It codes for CASSERQLDGYTF.

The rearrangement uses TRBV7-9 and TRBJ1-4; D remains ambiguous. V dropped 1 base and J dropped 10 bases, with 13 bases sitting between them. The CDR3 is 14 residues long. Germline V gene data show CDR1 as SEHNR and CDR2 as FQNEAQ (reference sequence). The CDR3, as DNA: TGTGCCAGCAGCTTAGTATACCGTGAGGGAAAACTGTTTTTT. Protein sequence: CASSLVYREGKLFF. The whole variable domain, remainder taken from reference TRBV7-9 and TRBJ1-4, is DTGVSQNPRHKITKRGQNVTFRCDPISEHNRLYWYRQTLGQGPEFLTYFQNEAQLEKSRLLSDRFSAERPKGSFSTLEIQRTEQGDSAMYLCASSLVYREGKLFFGSGTQLSVL.

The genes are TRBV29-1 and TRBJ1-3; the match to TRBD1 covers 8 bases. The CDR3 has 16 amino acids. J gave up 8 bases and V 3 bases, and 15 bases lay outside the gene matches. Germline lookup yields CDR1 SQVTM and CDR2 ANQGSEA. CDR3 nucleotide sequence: TGCAGCGTTGAGTCCGTTGAAGCAGGGGGCGCGGACACCATATATTTT. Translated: CSVESVEAGGADTIYF.

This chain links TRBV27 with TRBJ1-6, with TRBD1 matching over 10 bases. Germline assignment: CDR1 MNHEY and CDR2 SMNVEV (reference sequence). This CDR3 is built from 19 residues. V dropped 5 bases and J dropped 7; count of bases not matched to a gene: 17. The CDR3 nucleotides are TGTGCCAGCAGTCCCAAGACAGGGGGCCACCGGTCGTGGAATTCACCCCTCCACTTT. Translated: CASSPKTGGHRSWNSPLHF.

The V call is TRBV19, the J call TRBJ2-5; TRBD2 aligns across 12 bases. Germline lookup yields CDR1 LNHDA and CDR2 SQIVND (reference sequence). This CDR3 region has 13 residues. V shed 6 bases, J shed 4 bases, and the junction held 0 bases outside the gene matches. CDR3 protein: CASRTSGRETQYF. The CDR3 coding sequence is TGTGCCAGTAGGACTAGCGGGAGAGAGACCCAGTACTTC.

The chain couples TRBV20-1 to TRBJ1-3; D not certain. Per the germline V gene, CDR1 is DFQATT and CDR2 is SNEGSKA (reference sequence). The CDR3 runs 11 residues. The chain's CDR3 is CSQNFGNTIYF. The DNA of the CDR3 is TGCAGCCAGAATTTTGGAAACACCATATATTTT.

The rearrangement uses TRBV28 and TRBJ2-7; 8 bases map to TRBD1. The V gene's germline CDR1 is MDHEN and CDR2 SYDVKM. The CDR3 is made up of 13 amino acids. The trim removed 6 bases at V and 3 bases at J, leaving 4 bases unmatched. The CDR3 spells CASRGTGNYEQYF. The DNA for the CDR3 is TGTGCCAGCAGAGGGACAGGTAACTACGAGCAGTACTTC.

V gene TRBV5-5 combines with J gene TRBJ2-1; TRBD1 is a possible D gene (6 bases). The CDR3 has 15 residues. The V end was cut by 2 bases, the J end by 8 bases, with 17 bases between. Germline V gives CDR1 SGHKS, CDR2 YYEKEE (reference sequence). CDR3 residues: CASSLQGRGVYEQFF. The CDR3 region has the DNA TGTGCCAGCAGCTTACAGGGTAGGGGCGTTTATGAGCAGTTCTTC.

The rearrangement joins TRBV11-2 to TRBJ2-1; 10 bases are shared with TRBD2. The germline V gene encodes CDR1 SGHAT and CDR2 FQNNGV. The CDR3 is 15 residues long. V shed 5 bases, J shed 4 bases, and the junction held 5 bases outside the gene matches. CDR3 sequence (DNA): TGTGCCAGCAGCCAACTAGCGGGGATGTACAATGAGCAGTTCTTC. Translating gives CASSQLAGMYNEQFF.

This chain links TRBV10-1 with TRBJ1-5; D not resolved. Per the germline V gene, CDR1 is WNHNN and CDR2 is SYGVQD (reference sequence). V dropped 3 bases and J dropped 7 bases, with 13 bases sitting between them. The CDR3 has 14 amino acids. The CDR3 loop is CASSDGGSGQPQHF. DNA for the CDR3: TGCGCCAGCAGTGATGGTGGCTCGGGACAGCCCCAGCATTTT.

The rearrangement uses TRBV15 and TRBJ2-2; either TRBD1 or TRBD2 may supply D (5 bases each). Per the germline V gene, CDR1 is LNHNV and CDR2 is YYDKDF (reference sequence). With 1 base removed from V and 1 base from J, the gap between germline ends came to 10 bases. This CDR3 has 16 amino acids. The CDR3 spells CATSRGEGLNTGELFF. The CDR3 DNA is TGTGCCACCAGCAGAGGCGAGGGGTTGAACACCGGGGAGCTGTTTTTT.

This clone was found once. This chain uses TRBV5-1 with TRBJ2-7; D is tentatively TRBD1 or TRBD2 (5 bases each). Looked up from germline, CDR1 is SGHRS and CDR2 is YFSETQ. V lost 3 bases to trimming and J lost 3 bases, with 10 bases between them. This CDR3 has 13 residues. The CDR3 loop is CASSSGTIYEQYF. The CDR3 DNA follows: TGCGCCAGCAGCTCCGGGACCATCTACGAGCAGTACTTC.

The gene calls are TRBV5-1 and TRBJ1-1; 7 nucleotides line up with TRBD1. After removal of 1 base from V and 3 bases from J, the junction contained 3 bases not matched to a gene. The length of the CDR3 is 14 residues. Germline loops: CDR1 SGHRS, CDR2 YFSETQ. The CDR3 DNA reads TGCGCCAGCAGCTTGCAGGGGGAGCACACTGAAGCTTTCTTT. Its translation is CASSLQGEHTEAFF.

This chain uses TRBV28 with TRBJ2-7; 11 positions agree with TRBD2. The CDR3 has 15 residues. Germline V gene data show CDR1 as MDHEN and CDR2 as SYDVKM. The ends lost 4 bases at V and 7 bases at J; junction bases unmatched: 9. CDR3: CASSSIAGGPGEQYF. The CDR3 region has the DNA TGTGCCAGCAGTTCTATAGCGGGAGGGCCAGGGGAGCAGTACTTC.

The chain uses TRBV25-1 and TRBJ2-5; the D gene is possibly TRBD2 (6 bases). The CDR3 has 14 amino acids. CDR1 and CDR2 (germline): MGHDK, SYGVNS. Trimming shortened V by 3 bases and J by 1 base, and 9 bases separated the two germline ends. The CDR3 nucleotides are TGTGCCAGCAGTGAGCGGGATACCCAAGAGACCCAGTACTTC. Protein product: CASSERDTQETQYF.

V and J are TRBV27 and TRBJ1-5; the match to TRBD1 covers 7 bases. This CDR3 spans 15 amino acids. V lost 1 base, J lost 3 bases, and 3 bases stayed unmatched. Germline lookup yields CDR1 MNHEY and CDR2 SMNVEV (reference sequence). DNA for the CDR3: TGTGCCAGCAGTTTATTGACAGGGTCCAATCAGCCCCAGCATTTT. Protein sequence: CASSLLTGSNQPQHF.

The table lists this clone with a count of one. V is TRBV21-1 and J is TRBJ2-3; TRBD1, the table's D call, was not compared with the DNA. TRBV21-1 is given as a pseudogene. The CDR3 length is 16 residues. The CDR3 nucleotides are TGTGCCATCTTAACCCTGGACAGGTCTAGCACAGATACGCAGTATTTT. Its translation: CAILTLDRSSTDTQYF.